The 32 T cell receptor beta chains presented below share a single source sample, sequenced in a study of cytomegalovirus exposure and HLA in healthy donors. The data were produced by immunoSEQ multiplex PCR, yet TCRdb's version contains in-frame clones alone and is incomplete. The profile shows roughly 250,000 clones, 90% of them singletons. Sequenced material: PBMCs. The receptors here all came from a woman younger than 35 in good health and CMV-seronegative.

V and J are TRBV10-2 and TRBJ2-5, with 9 bases aligning to TRBD2. V trimming: 6 bases; J trimming: 0 bases; junction bases outside the gene matches: 14. Germline loops: CDR1 WSHSY, CDR2 SAAADI. The length of the CDR3 is 18 residues. DNA of the CDR3: TGCGCCAGCAGGGGAGGGGGGCTAGCGGGGAGGTACCAAGAGACCCAGTACTTC. Its protein product is CASRGGGLAGRYQETQYF.

The chain joins TRBV27 to TRBJ2-3; 9 bases are a match to TRBD1. Looked up from germline, CDR1 is MNHEY and CDR2 is SMNVEV (reference sequence). The CDR3 sequence is 19 residues long. The J segment lost 4 bases and the V segment lost 5 bases, leaving 19 bases of the junction unmatched. The CDR3 DNA sequence: TGTGCCAGCAGTCCCGTAAAGTTTTTAGGGACAGGGCGATCAGATACGCAGTATTTT. Its translation: CASSPVKFLGTGRSDTQYF.

This clone was observed a few times. The chain carries TRBV25-1 and TRBJ1-2; a weak D match, TRBD1 (5 bases). The CDR3 is 13 residues long. Trimming left V 4 bases short and J 8 bases short, with 14 bases between. The germline CDR1 and CDR2 sequences are MGHDK and SYGVNS. CDR3 DNA: TGTGCCAGCAGTGGATCCAGGGTAGGGGGCTACACCTTC. Amino acids: CASSGSRVGGYTF.

This chain joins TRBV19 and TRBJ2-6; 10 bases are a match to TRBD1. The CDR3 consists of 20 residues. Germline values: CDR1 LNHDA, CDR2 SQIVND (reference sequence). V dropped 4 bases and J dropped 2; count of bases not matched to a gene: 14. CDR3 in amino acids: CASSKLRPGTGVAGANVLTF. The DNA of the CDR3 is TGTGCCAGTAGTAAACTAAGGCCCGGGACAGGGGTGGCTGGGGCCAACGTCCTGACTTTC.

The rearrangement links TRBV5-1 to TRBJ2-1; 10 nucleotides line up with TRBD2. J was trimmed by 6 bases and V by 3 bases; bases with no gene match: 3. The CDR3 has 14 amino acids. Germline V lookup: CDR1 SGHRS, CDR2 YFSETQ. The CDR3 DNA follows: TGCGCCAGCAGCTCTAGCGGGGGTGGCAATGAGCAGTTCTTC. This translates into CASSSSGGGNEQFF.

The chain couples TRBV4-3 to TRBJ1-2; 8 bases are shared with TRBD1. Germline V gives CDR1 LGHNA, CDR2 YSLEER. This CDR3 is 14 amino acids long. Losses at the gene ends were 5 bases for V and 5 bases for J; bases not matched to a gene: 7. CDR3 in amino acids: CASSLGQVGYGYTF. DNA for the CDR3: TGCGCCAGCAGCTTGGGACAGGTTGGGTATGGCTACACCTTC.

This sequence joins TRBV7-2 and TRBJ2-5; 14 bases fit TRBD2. In germline, CDR1 is SGHTA, CDR2 FQGNSA. The CDR3 has 18 residues. Germline trimming cut 5 bases from V and 2 bases from J; bases unmatched to any gene: 10. The CDR3 loop is CASSQRTSGGTIQETQYF. The CDR3 DNA sequence: TGTGCCAGCAGCCAGAGGACTAGCGGGGGGACAATTCAAGAGACCCAGTACTTC.

For the CDR3, the DNA is TGTGCCAGCAGTCCGGGGACAGGGGGCCGCAATCAGCCCCAGCATTTT. This translates into CASSPGTGGRNQPQHF. The chain combines TRBV28 with TRBJ1-5; 12 bases line up with TRBD1. The CDR3 loop spans 16 amino acids. V lost 5 bases, J lost 2 bases, and 4 bases stayed unmatched. The germline V gene encodes CDR1 MDHEN and CDR2 SYDVKM.

In DNA, the CDR3 is TGTGCCAGTAGAAGTGGGGGCAGTCAAGGGAACTATGGCTACACCTTC. Its protein is CASRSGGSQGNYGYTF. The chain has TRBV19 and TRBJ1-2; a possible D gene is TRBD1 (6 bases). Looked up from germline, CDR1 is LNHDA and CDR2 is SQIVND (reference sequence). The CDR3 has 16 amino acids. V lost 6 bases and J 2 bases, leaving 19 bases between the germline ends.

The V and J genes are TRBV28 and TRBJ2-1, with a tentative D call TRBD2 (5 bases). Germline assignment: CDR1 MDHEN and CDR2 SYDVKM. V was shortened by 2 bases and J by 7 bases, with 6 bases between the two germline ends. The CDR3 consists of 12 residues. The CDR3 nucleotides read TGTGCCAGCAGTTTACAGCGGAATGAGCAGTTCTTC. Its protein product is CASSLQRNEQFF.

V gene TRBV10-2 combines with J gene TRBJ2-7, with D hard to call. The germline V and J ends were trimmed by 4 bases and 0 bases, with 13 bases remaining between them. Germline CDR1 reads WSHSY; CDR2 reads SAAADI. This CDR3 comprises 15 residues. The CDR3 coding sequence is TGCGCCAGCAGTGTTAGTACAGCACTCTCCTACGAGCAGTACTTC. It codes for CASSVSTALSYEQYF.

The V gene is TRBV6-5, the J gene TRBJ2-7, with 7 bases lining up with TRBD1. Per germline, CDR1 MNHEY and CDR2 SVGAGI. The CDR3 sequence is 14 residues long. V was clipped by 5 bases and J by 0 bases; unmatched bases: 4. In DNA form, the CDR3 reads TGTGCCAGCAGTGCGTCAGGGGGCTCCTACGAGCAGTACTTC. It codes for CASSASGGSYEQYF.

This rearrangement joins TRBV28 to TRBJ2-2, with TRBD2 matching 7 bases. The V segment lost 5 bases and the J segment 1 base; nucleotides outside the gene matches: 10. Per the germline V gene, CDR1 is MDHEN and CDR2 is SYDVKM. This CDR3 has 17 amino acids. CDR3: CASSGTTAFMNTGELFF. The CDR3 DNA sequence: TGTGCCAGCAGTGGGACTACAGCCTTCATGAACACCGGGGAGCTGTTTTTT.

This chain joins TRBV4-1 and TRBJ2-7, with 10 bases matching TRBD1. This CDR3 comprises 15 residues. J lost 3 bases, V lost 3 bases, and 5 bases had no gene match. Germline V gene sequence: CDR1 MGHRA, CDR2 YSYEKL. Here the CDR3 reads CASSQGQGTLYEQYF. As DNA, the CDR3 is TGCGCCAGCAGCCAGGGACAGGGGACCCTCTACGAGCAGTACTTC.

This chain connects TRBV11-2 to TRBJ1-2; tentative D call: TRBD1 (6 bases). Germline V gene lookup returns CDR1 SGHAT and CDR2 FQNNGV. This CDR3 is built from 14 residues. With 5 bases removed from V and 5 bases from J, the gap between germline ends came to 15 bases. The CDR3, as DNA: TGTGCCAGCAGCCGAAATGCCCAGGGGTATGGCTACACCTTC. Translating it yields CASSRNAQGYGYTF.

V and J are TRBV9 and TRBJ2-3, with 8 bases lining up with TRBD2. CDR1 SGDLS and CDR2 YYNGEE come from the germline V gene. CDR3 length equals 15 residues. J was trimmed by 5 bases and V by 4 bases; bases with no gene match: 9. CDR3 residues: CASSTGLAWIDTQYF. The CDR3 bases are TGTGCCAGCAGCACCGGACTAGCCTGGATAGATACGCAGTATTTT.

V is TRBV6-5 and J is TRBJ1-2, with D possibly TRBD1 on 6 matching bases. The CDR3 totals 12 residues. CDR1 MNHEY and CDR2 SVGAGI come from the germline V gene. Deletions cut 6 bases from V and 7 bases from J, with 12 bases between. Here the CDR3 reads CASRSNRAGYTF. The CDR3 DNA follows: TGTGCCAGCAGGAGCAACAGGGCTGGCTACACCTTC.

This chain links TRBV10-1 with TRBJ2-3; TRBD2 aligns across 13 bases. The length of the CDR3 is 19 residues. Germline V CDR1 and CDR2: WNHNN, SYGVQD (reference sequence). V was pared by 5 bases and J by 0 bases, with 11 bases of the junction left unmatched. This chain's CDR3 is CASSKDQMGLAGSTDTQYF. The CDR3 region has the DNA TGCGCCAGCAGTAAAGATCAGATGGGACTAGCGGGGAGCACAGATACGCAGTATTTT.

This chain joins TRBV7-8 and TRBJ2-2, with TRBD1 identical over 9 bases. The CDR3 is made up of 15 amino acids. Unmatched junction bases numbered 2, after V lost 5 bases and J lost 1 base. Germline V lookup: CDR1 SGHVS, CDR2 FQNEAQ. The CDR3 protein is CASSDRGWNTGELFF. The CDR3 DNA reads TGTGCCAGCAGCGACAGGGGGTGGAACACCGGGGAGCTGTTTTTT.

V gene TRBV5-6 combines with J gene TRBJ2-2; the D gene is possibly TRBD2 (6 bases). The V end lost 0 bases, the J end lost 1 base, and 10 bases lay between the germline ends. Germline CDR1 and CDR2: SGHDT and YYEEEE. The CDR3 sequence is 16 residues long. DNA for the CDR3: TGTGCCAGCAGCTTGGTGCGGGAAATGAACACCGGGGAGCTGTTTTTT. It codes for CASSLVREMNTGELFF.

The J gene is TRBJ1-1, the V gene TRBV11-2; a possible D gene is TRBD1 (5 bases). V lost 1 base to trimming and J lost 5 bases, with 14 bases between them. CDR1 and CDR2 from the germline V gene are SGHAT and FQNNGV. CDR3 length: 15 amino acids. The CDR3 spells CASSLGARALTEAFF. CDR3 nucleotides: TGTGCCAGCAGCTTAGGAGCCAGGGCTCTTACTGAAGCTTTCTTT.

The chain uses TRBV5-4 and TRBJ2-5; no definite D call. Germline V lookup: CDR1 SGHNT, CDR2 YYREEE (reference sequence). V was trimmed by 4 bases and J by 5 bases, leaving 15 bases between them. The CDR3 is 14 amino acids. CDR3 loop: CASSLVSTGETQYF. As DNA, the CDR3 is TGTGCCAGCAGCCTCGTCTCGACTGGGGAGACCCAGTACTTC.

This CDR3 reads CASIPGGTYNSPLHF. The DNA of the CDR3 is TGTGCCAGCATCCCAGGGGGTACCTATAATTCACCCCTCCACTTT. V is TRBV6-1 and J is TRBJ1-6, with 7 bases lining up with TRBD1. CDR3 length equals 15 residues. From germline, CDR1 is MNHNS and CDR2 SASEGT. V lost 7 bases and J lost 2; bases outside the gene matches: 5.

The J gene is TRBJ1-3, the V gene TRBV2; a possible D gene is TRBD1 (5 bases). The CDR3 consists of 17 residues. V gave up 2 bases and J gave up 2 bases, with 16 bases separating them. CDR1 and CDR2 from the germline V gene are SNHLY and FYNNEI. CDR3 sequence reads: CASSERGTGDPGNTIYF. The CDR3 nucleotides read TGTGCCAGCAGTGAACGGGGGACGGGGGATCCTGGAAACACCATATATTTT.

The V and J genes are TRBV5-6 and TRBJ1-2; TRBD1 aligns across 9 bases. This CDR3 comprises 16 residues. The germline CDR1 and CDR2 sequences are SGHDT and YYEEEE. The V and J ends lost 4 bases and 6 bases, in that order; junction bases with no gene match: 13. CDR3: CASSPWHRTGEDGYTF. In DNA form, the CDR3 reads TGTGCCAGCAGCCCTTGGCATAGGACAGGGGAAGATGGCTACACCTTC.

The chain uses TRBV2 and TRBJ1-1; possibly TRBD1 for D (6 bases). The CDR3 is 15 residues long. The germline V gene has CDR1 SNHLY and CDR2 FYNNEI. Trimming pared 6 bases from V and 6 bases from J, leaving 20 bases between. CDR3 nucleotides: TGTGCCAGCAGCGATCGAAAAAACGGGGGGCCTGAAGCTTTCTTT. It codes for CASSDRKNGGPEAFF.

This clone came up once. The chain combines TRBV6-4 with TRBJ1-1; tentatively, D is TRBD1 (5 bases). The CDR3 covers 16 residues. The V end was cut by 2 bases, the J end by 3 bases, with 16 bases between. Per germline, CDR1 MRHNA and CDR2 SNTAGT. CDR3: CASSDLPGGKDTEAFF. In DNA form, the CDR3 reads TGTGCCAGCAGTGACCTTCCGGGGGGGAAGGACACTGAAGCTTTCTTT.

The chain combines TRBV5-1 with TRBJ1-2, with 11 bases lining up with TRBD1. Germline trimming cut 0 bases from V and 6 bases from J; bases unmatched to any gene: 1. The germline V gene encodes CDR1 SGHRS and CDR2 YFSETQ. This CDR3 has 14 amino acids. CDR3 residues: CASSLVGQGDGYTF. Here the CDR3 DNA reads TGCGCCAGCAGCTTGGTGGGACAGGGGGATGGCTACACCTTC.

The genes are TRBV10-3 and TRBJ1-4, with TRBD1 matching over 8 bases. V dropped 6 bases and J dropped 4; count of bases not matched to a gene: 4. Germline CDR1 ENHRY, CDR2 SYGVKD. This CDR3 region has 14 residues. CDR3 in amino acids: CAISHGQGNEKLFF. The CDR3 region has the DNA TGTGCCATCAGCCACGGACAGGGTAATGAAAAACTGTTTTTT.

In its sample, this clone was seen once. The gene calls are TRBV7-9 and TRBJ2-7, with 9 bases identical to TRBD1. The CDR3 length is 16 residues. Germline CDR1 and CDR2: SEHNR and FQNEAQ (reference sequence). The trim removed 1 base at V and 4 bases at J, leaving 8 bases unmatched. The CDR3 sequence: CASSLGLRGQGYEQYF. Here the CDR3 DNA reads TGTGCCAGCAGCTTAGGGCTCCGGGGACAGGGTTACGAGCAGTACTTC.

The chain links TRBV7-9 to TRBJ1-2, with 7 bases lining up with TRBD1. From germline, CDR1 is SEHNR and CDR2 FQNEAQ (reference sequence). CDR3 size: 14 residues. V gave up 5 bases and J gave up 4 bases; unmatched junction bases: 7. CDR3 DNA sequence: TGTGCCAGCAGCGCAAACAGGGGCTTCTATGGCTACACCTTC. Translating it yields CASSANRGFYGYTF.

The rearrangement joins TRBV5-5 to TRBJ2-7; perhaps TRBD2 as D (6 bases). CDR3 size: 13 residues. V dropped 3 bases and J dropped 2 bases, with 9 bases sitting between them. Germline loops: CDR1 SGHKS, CDR2 YYEKEE (reference sequence). The CDR3 spells CASSWGLTYEQYV. CDR3 coding DNA: TGTGCCAGCAGCTGGGGACTGACCTACGAGCAGTACGTC.